This T cell receptor (beta chain) comes out of a study of CD8 T cells in Susac syndrome (dated by TCRdb to about 2019). Turning to the overall study: Repertoire sequencing was used to test whether CD8+ T cell activation and differentiation in Susac syndrome was antigen driven. Clonality of the CD8+ T cell repertoire was compared between about a dozen healthy donors, around 14 Susac syndrome patients and 15 multiple sclerosis patients.

Reading the germline V gene gives CDR1 MDHEN and CDR2 SYDVKM. The CDR3 goes from the cysteine to the phenylalanine over 11 residues. Left in the record is the CDR3 DNA by itself, 33 bases read in frame from the first base. The V and J ends are trimmed by 3 bases and 9 bases, leaving 9 bases between them. RNA was extracted with the RNeasy kit and about 0.5 to 1 ug was reverse transcribed using random hexamers. The immunoSEQ multiplex PCR assay, covering 54 Vbeta and 13 Jbeta segments, was used to amplify TCR beta CDR3 regions. PCR amplification bias was corrected by using a synthetic template baseline for primer optimization and computational correction. In the paper's pipeline: Only productive sequences were kept, with reads annotated to V, D and J genes according to IMGT and analyzed in immunoSEQ Analyzer. To calculate clonality, Shannon entropy was normalized by log2 of the number of productive unique sequences and then subtracted from one. Public and private clones were assessed among the 100 most prevalent clones of each patient and control. A clone was defined as Susac-specific if it was absent from the healthy and MS cohorts, from roughly 1,000 published viral clones and from other ImmuneACCESS disease sequences. TCRdb redid the processing of the public reads, applying fastp at Q25 and MiXCR, and retained in-frame beta chains. When rows share a CDR3 protein, they turn into one entry using the most common DNA and genes. Here the V and J calls rest on TCRdb's processing, not on the authors' analysis. This sample is represented by about 69,000 distinct CDR3 sequences; roughly 91% of them were singletons. The ten largest account for just over 0.5% of the sample.

Overall study outcomes, separate from this receptor: The number of individuals in the TCR sequencing and HLA analysis was recognized as being relatively small.

In regard to this clonotype: Its antigen is still unknown. Base-call qualities are not available, and no considerably larger clone is one nucleotide away.

Peripheral blood CD8+ and CD4+ T cells from healthy donors, Susac syndrome patients and multiple sclerosis patients were profiled by high-throughput TCR beta sequencing. The multiple sclerosis controls were treatment-naive patients who had stable or active relapsing-remitting disease and met the revised McDonald criteria. CD8+ TEMRA cells were enriched by FACS, while bulk CD8+ and CD4+ T cells were purified by magnetic negative isolation. Blood was drawn into EDTA tubes, processed within 24 hours, and PBMCs were isolated by density gradient centrifugation. PBMCs intended for TCR sequencing were cryopreserved in liquid nitrogen and thawed later in a water bath at 37 degrees C. A purity of at least 90% was achieved for sorted or isolated CD4+, CD8+ and CD8+ TEMRA cells.

The chain links TRBV28 with TRBJ2-7; the D region is possibly TRBD1 or TRBD2, each matching across 5 bases. The clonotype originates from a human donor with multiple sclerosis. Sequencing was carried out using CD8+ T cells from PBMCs. The sequenced DNA is TGTGCCAGCAGTTTGGGGGTCGGGCAGTACTTC. Its protein product is CASSLGVGQYF.